Listed below are T cell receptor beta chains from one sample, sequenced in a study of blood T cell repertoires in COVID-19. TCRdb's copy holds only in-frame clones and misses some; the assay was immunoSEQ multiplex PCR. The sample has approximately 220,000 clones, 65% to 85% seen once. Sequenced material: peripheral blood. The receptors here all came from a woman in her fifties or sixties with acute or convalescent COVID-19. The CDR3 runs from the conserved cysteine through the conserved F or W. D genes are given only for firm matches. Some rows mark clone size as missing; the rest say once, few, many or name a class of expanded clone.

DNA,CDR3,size,D,J,V,length
TGTGCCAGCAAATTCTCCCCAGGGCCCTCCTACGAGCAGTACTTC,CASKFSPGPSYEQYF,.,.,TRBJ2-7,TRBV6-6,15
TGTGCCAGTAGTATAAGGGCGGGAGGAGATTACTACTACGAGCAGTACTTC,CASSIRAGGDYYYEQYF,.,TRBD2,TRBJ2-7,TRBV19,17
TGTGCCAGCAGCCCGGGGTGGGGGGGGCAGAATTCACCCCTCCACTTT,CASSPGWGGQNSPLHF,once,.,TRBJ1-6,TRBV27,16
TGTGCCAGCAGCCAAGACAGGGCGTCTGGGGCCAACGTCCTGACTTTC,CASSQDRASGANVLTF,.,.,TRBJ2-6,TRBV4-2,16
TGTGCCAGCAGCTTACTTCCGGGTGCAGAAAAACTGTTTTTT,CASSLLPGAEKLFF,.,.,TRBJ1-4,TRBV7-9,14
TGTGCCAGCAGCTTTTCGGGTAGGGGGCGAAGGGATCCCCTCCACTTT,CASSFSGRGRRDPLHF,.,TRBD1,TRBJ1-6,TRBV5-6,16
TGTGCCAGCAGCGTAGAACTAGCGGCCTACAATGAGCAGTTCTTC,CASSVELAAYNEQFF,.,TRBD2,TRBJ2-1,TRBV9,15
TGTGCCAGCAGCGTCCTACAGGGGGAAGGAGATTATTATGGCTACACCTTC,CASSVLQGEGDYYGYTF,.,TRBD1,TRBJ1-2,TRBV9,17
TGTGCCAGCAGCTTATCTCCGGGTCCGAGCTCCTACAATGAGCAGTTCTTC,CASSLSPGPSSYNEQFF,.,.,TRBJ2-1,TRBV7-9,17
TGTGCCAGCAGCATAGGACTCCCGTCGGATACGCAGTATTTT,CASSIGLPSDTQYF,.,.,TRBJ2-3,TRBV9,14
TGTGCCAGCAGCTCCGGGGGGGCGAACACTGAAGCTTTCTTT,CASSSGGANTEAFF,.,.,TRBJ1-1,TRBV7-2,14
TGTGCCAGTAGTATGCGAGCTAGCGGGAGGGCAGATACGCAGTATTTT,CASSMRASGRADTQYF,.,TRBD2,TRBJ2-3,TRBV19,16
TGTGCCACCAGTGATTTCGCTTCTAGCGGGGGAGGCAATGAGCAGTTCTTC,CATSDFASSGGGNEQFF,.,TRBD2,TRBJ2-1,TRBV24-1,17
TGTGCCAGCAGCTCCAATAACGGAGGGGCCTATGGCTACACCTTC,CASSSNNGGAYGYTF,.,.,TRBJ1-2,TRBV11-2,15
TGTGCCAGCGGCAGAATGGGCGGGATTAGCGGGGAGCTGTTTTTT,CASGRMGGISGELFF,.,.,TRBJ2-2,TRBV27,15
TGTGCCAGCAGCAAATGGGGACAGGGGTACGAGCAGTACTTC,CASSKWGQGYEQYF,few,.,TRBJ2-7,TRBV21-1,14
TGTGCCAGCAGTCCTGCTAGGGGGAGGGCTCACGAGCAGTACTTC,CASSPARGRAHEQYF,.,.,TRBJ2-7,TRBV6-5,15
TGTGCCAGCAGGAAGGGGGCGAATATGTATGGCTACACCTTC,CASRKGANMYGYTF,few,TRBD1,TRBJ1-2,TRBV6-5,14
TGCGCCAGCATGCTAGCGGGAGGGCTAGCAGATACGCAGTATTTT,CASMLAGGLADTQYF,.,TRBD2,TRBJ2-3,TRBV5-1,15
TGTGCTAGTGGTTTGGATCAGGGGGCAGATACGCAGTATTTT,CASGLDQGADTQYF,.,TRBD1,TRBJ2-3,TRBV12-5,14
TGCGCCAGCAGTCCGGGACTGAGCTCCTACAATGAGCAGTTCTTC,CASSPGLSSYNEQFF,.,.,TRBJ2-1,TRBV5-1,15
TGTGCCAGCAGCCAAGATCCCGGAGAGACCCAGTACTTC,CASSQDPGETQYF,.,.,TRBJ2-5,TRBV3-1/TRBV3-2,13
TGTGCCAGCAGTGAACCGGGACAGGCTAACACTGAAGCTTTCTTT,CASSEPGQANTEAFF,.,TRBD1,TRBJ1-1,TRBV2,15
TGTGCCAGTAGTGCTACCTCGGGGGACAGGGCAAGTTCAATAGCCAAAAACATTCAGTACTTC,CASSATSGDRASSIAKNIQYF,.,TRBD1,TRBJ2-4,TRBV19,21
TGTGCCAGCAGCTTAGACCCTAGCGTCTCCCGCTACGAGCAGTACTTC,CASSLDPSVSRYEQYF,few,.,TRBJ2-7,TRBV11-2,16
TGTGCCAGTAGGACAGGTAGCACAGATACGCAGTATTTT,CASRTGSTDTQYF,.,.,TRBJ2-3,TRBV19,13
TGCACCAGCATTTCGGGGGAGGAGACAGATACGCAGTATTTT,CTSISGEETDTQYF,.,.,TRBJ2-3,TRBV1,14
TGCGCCAGCAGTGGGGCAGACAATGAGCAGTTCTTC,CASSGADNEQFF,.,.,TRBJ2-1,TRBV10-2,12
TGTGCCAGCAGCTTAAACAGGGGTGGGAGTATAGGGCAGTACTTC,CASSLNRGGSIGQYF,.,TRBD1,TRBJ2-7,TRBV11-2,15
TGTGCCAGCAGTTTAATCCCTAGCGGAAACAATGAGCAGTTCTTC,CASSLIPSGNNEQFF,.,TRBD2,TRBJ2-1,TRBV28,15